A single sample is the source of the 16 T cell receptor beta chains below, sequenced in a study of Tregs in tolerant kidney transplant recipients. Assay: immunoSEQ multiplex PCR; the TCRdb copy retains only in-frame clones and omits some. This table has tens of thousands of clones, 91% appearing once. Mixed chimerism was transient after nonmyeloablative marrow transplants from related graft donors. Sample: CD4+ T cells from blood (PBMCs), taken 24 months after the transplant. The receptors come from a human patient who received a combined kidney and bone marrow transplant. Some of the T cells might come from the graft donor.

The chain uses TRBV7-6 and TRBJ1-1; unclear D gene. The CDR3 runs 14 residues. V gave up 0 bases and J gave up 0 bases, with 5 bases separating them. Germline CDR1 and CDR2: SGHVS and FNYEAQ. The CDR3: CASSLALLNTEAFF. CDR3 nucleotides: TGTGCCAGCAGCTTAGCCCTCTTGAACACTGAAGCTTTCTTT.

This clone was observed once. This sequence joins TRBV4-3 and TRBJ1-2; D not resolved. The germline V gene encodes CDR1 LGHNA and CDR2 YSLEER. V gave up 4 bases and J gave up 7 bases, with 25 bases separating them. The CDR3 sequence is 17 residues long. CDR3 residues: CASSPTSGSGLRAGYTF. The CDR3 DNA reads TGCGCCAGCAGCCCGACAAGCGGGTCGGGTCTAAGGGCTGGCTACACCTTC.

This clone has just one count. In nucleotides, the CDR3 is TGTGCCAGCAGCCTGCCCAGCGGGATAACCGGGGAGCTGTTTTTT. Protein product: CASSLPSGITGELFF. J is TRBJ2-2 and V is TRBV13; 7 bases are shared with TRBD2. The CDR3 is made up of 15 amino acids. Trimming cost V 5 bases and J 5 bases; bases outside gene matches: 8. The germline V gene encodes CDR1 PRHDT and CDR2 FYEKMQ (reference sequence).

To note about this clone: The same CDR3 arises from other DNA sequences in this sample as well. The V gene is TRBV7-2, the J gene TRBJ2-7, with 7 bases aligning to TRBD2. J was trimmed by 0 bases and V by 5 bases; bases with no gene match: 13. CDR3 length equals 17 residues. The V gene's germline CDR1 is SGHTA and CDR2 FQGNSA. The CDR3 here is CASSLPRASGYSYEQYF. The CDR3, as DNA: TGTGCCAGCAGCCTCCCTAGGGCTAGCGGTTACTCCTACGAGCAGTACTTC.

This clone was seen once. CDR3 loop: CASSSNSGTGSHEQYF. CDR3 bases: TGTGCCAGCAGCTCGAATTCCGGGACAGGGAGCCACGAGCAGTACTTC. The chain recombines TRBV5-6 with TRBJ2-7, with 9 bases that match TRBD1. This CDR3 has 16 residues. V shed 3 bases, J shed 5 bases, and the junction held 12 bases outside the gene matches. In germline, CDR1 is SGHDT, CDR2 YYEEEE.

The chain has TRBV5-1 and TRBJ2-5; possible D gene TRBD1, 6 bases. The V and J ends lost 2 bases and 4 bases respectively, with 18 bases between them. Germline V CDR1 and CDR2: SGHRS, YFSETQ. CDR3 size: 16 residues. The CDR3 DNA reads as TGCGCCAGCAGCTTTGAGCCGGGACAACTAGTAGAGACCCAGTACTTC. As protein: CASSFEPGQLVETQYF.

This chain links TRBV19 with TRBJ1-2; 7 positions match TRBD1. The germline V gene encodes CDR1 LNHDA and CDR2 SQIVND (reference sequence). After removal of 5 bases from V and 2 bases from J, the junction contained 5 bases not matched to a gene. This CDR3 contains 14 residues. CDR3 DNA sequence: TGTGCCAGTAGTCGGACAGGAAGGAACTATGGCTACACCTTC. Protein product: CASSRTGRNYGYTF.

This rearrangement joins TRBV5-1 to TRBJ2-1; 10 nucleotides match TRBD1. CDR3 length equals 17 residues. Germline V CDR1 and CDR2: SGHRS, YFSETQ. With 1 base clipped from V and 7 bases from J, the junction kept 11 bases outside the gene matches. CDR3 bases: TGCGCCAGCAGCTTGCGGATCAGGACAGGGGGGGGGAATGAGCAGTTCTTC. Its protein is CASSLRIRTGGGNEQFF.

J is TRBJ2-6 and V is TRBV5-1; D call uncertain. Trimming stripped 0 bases from V and 0 bases from J, with 13 bases between. CDR3 size: 18 residues. The V gene's germline CDR1 is SGHRS and CDR2 YFSETQ. The CDR3 protein is CASSLEMGKPSGANVLTF. In DNA form, the CDR3 reads TGCGCCAGCAGCTTGGAAATGGGCAAACCCTCTGGGGCCAACGTCCTGACTTTC.

The gene calls are TRBV25-1 and TRBJ1-2, with 10 bases lining up with TRBD1. The germline gives CDR1 MGHDK, CDR2 SYGVNS. V dropped 2 bases and J dropped 7; count of bases not matched to a gene: 16. CDR3 size: 18 residues. The DNA of the CDR3 is TGTGCCAGCAGTGAAAGACTCCTTTTAGACAGGGGGCGGGCTGGCTACACCTTC. It codes for CASSERLLLDRGRAGYTF.

The genes are TRBV2 and TRBJ1-2; D unresolved. V shed 1 base and J shed 4 bases, with 4 bases lying between them. This CDR3 has 12 amino acids. Per germline, CDR1 SNHLY and CDR2 FYNNEI. CDR3 protein: CASSEDSYGYTF. For the CDR3, the DNA is TGTGCCAGCAGTGAAGACAGCTATGGCTACACCTTC.

The chain uses TRBV6-5 and TRBJ2-7; no firm D call. This CDR3 has 12 residues. The V gene's germline CDR1 is MNHEY and CDR2 SVGAGI. The ends were cut back, 6 bases at V and 0 bases at J, with 6 bases in the middle. For the CDR3, the DNA is TGTGCCAGCAGGGCGGCCTCCTACGAGCAGTACTTC. This translates into CASRAASYEQYF.

This chain joins TRBV9 and TRBJ2-1; possibly TRBD1 for D (5 bases). The CDR3 sequence is 15 residues long. The V gene's germline CDR1 is SGDLS and CDR2 YYNGEE. V was pared by 3 bases and J by 6 bases, with 16 bases between. The CDR3 reads CASSDSQGGPNEQFF. DNA of the CDR3: TGTGCCAGCAGCGACTCGCAGGGCGGCCCCAATGAGCAGTTCTTC.

The chain employs TRBV10-3 and TRBJ1-2, with D possibly matching TRBD1 (5 bases). This CDR3 has 13 amino acids. The V gene's germline CDR1 is ENHRY and CDR2 SYGVKD. The V end was cut by 3 bases, the J end by 7 bases, with 12 bases between. The CDR3 region is CAISEPGGGGYTF. The DNA of the CDR3 is TGTGCCATCAGTGAACCGGGGGGTGGTGGCTACACCTTC.

The J gene is TRBJ1-6, the V gene TRBV28, with 8 bases that match TRBD1. CDR1 and CDR2 from the germline V gene are MDHEN and SYDVKM. Trimming removed 8 bases from V and 7 bases from J; junction bases left unmatched: 10. This CDR3 comprises 15 residues. CDR3 bases: TGTGCCAGCCTAGGGAAAGGACAGGGCAATTCACCCCTCCACTTT. Amino acid sequence: CASLGKGQGNSPLHF.

This chain joins TRBV5-1 and TRBJ1-1; weak D call: TRBD1 (6 bases). Germline V lookup: CDR1 SGHRS, CDR2 YFSETQ. There are 14 residues in the CDR3. Trimming removed 3 bases from V and 3 bases from J, with 12 bases in between. The CDR3: CASSSLQGHTEAFF. Written as DNA, the CDR3 is TGCGCCAGCAGCTCTTTACAGGGTCACACTGAAGCTTTCTTT.